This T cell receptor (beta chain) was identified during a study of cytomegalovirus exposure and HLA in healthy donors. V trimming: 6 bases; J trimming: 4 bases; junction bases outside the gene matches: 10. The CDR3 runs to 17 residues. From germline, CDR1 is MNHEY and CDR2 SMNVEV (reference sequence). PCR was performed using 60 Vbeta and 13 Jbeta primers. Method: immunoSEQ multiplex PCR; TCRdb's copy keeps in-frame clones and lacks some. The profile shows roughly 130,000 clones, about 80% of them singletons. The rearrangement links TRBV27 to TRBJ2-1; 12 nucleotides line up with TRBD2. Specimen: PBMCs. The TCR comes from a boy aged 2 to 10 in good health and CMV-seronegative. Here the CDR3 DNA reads TGTGCCAGCAGCCCTTACCCTAGCGGGGGGGCTTACAATGAGCAGTTCTTC. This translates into CASSPYPSGGAYNEQFF.